These 19 T cell receptor beta chains were sequenced from one sample in a study of human T cells and chemical hapten exposure (dated by TCRdb to the early 2020s). The meaning of the sample's time point label: pre-sensitization, week 0. Interpreted using the paper, the treatment or condition label stands for: therapeutic diphenylcyclopropenone sensitization with weekly scalp DPC. Libraries came from RACE. The listed sequencing device is NextSeq 500. The public sequencing data were trimmed at Q25 with fastp and processed into clonotypes with MiXCR by TCRdb, which kept only in-frame beta chains. Rows with one shared CDR3 protein collapse into an entry with the most common genes and DNA. Within this sample are around 120,000 distinct CDR3 sequences, with 13% of them counted one time only. Of the sample, around 2.8% falls within the top ten clones. The sequencing here drew on whole blood, taken in connection with sensitization to the hapten diphenylcyclopropenone (DPC). Source of these receptors: a woman under 30 with alopecia areata. Some clones in this sample may be carry-over from other donors' samples.

The chain employs TRBV29-1 and TRBJ2-1; D ambiguous. The CDR3 contains 13 residues. Trimming removed 7 bases at V and 6 bases at J, with 16 bases between. Germline lookup yields CDR1 SQVTM and CDR2 ANQGSEA. CDR3 bases: TGCAGCGGAACGGCGGACCCGGGCAATGAGCAGTTCTTC. Translating it yields CSGTADPGNEQFF.

The rearrangement joins TRBV19 to TRBJ2-2; D is undetermined. V was pared by 3 bases and J by 4 bases, with 9 bases between. The CDR3 runs to 14 residues. Germline V CDR1 and CDR2: LNHDA, SQIVND (reference sequence). In DNA, the CDR3 is TGTGCCAGTAGTATTGGGTTGACCACCGGGGAGCTGTTTTTT. Its protein product is CASSIGLTTGELFF.

This clonotype showed up many times. The genes are TRBV7-2 and TRBJ1-6; no firm D call. CDR3 length equals 15 residues. The germline V and J ends were trimmed by 5 bases and 0 bases, with 8 bases remaining between them. Germline V gene lookup returns CDR1 SGHTA and CDR2 FQGNSA. This chain's CDR3 is CASSAQSSYNSPLHF. The CDR3 DNA sequence: TGTGCCAGCAGCGCCCAAAGCTCCTATAATTCACCCCTCCACTTT.

This clonotype was detected ten times or more. The CDR3 DNA sequence: TGTGCCAGCAGTTGGCACGGGGGGAACACTGAAGCTTTCTTT. This gives the protein CASSWHGGNTEAFF. The chain joins TRBV12-3 or TRBV12-4 to TRBJ1-1, with TRBD1 as a possible D gene (5 bases). The CDR3 has 14 residues. The ends were cut back, 4 bases at V and 1 base at J, with 10 bases in the middle.

V gene TRBV2 combines with J gene TRBJ2-1; the D call may be TRBD1 or TRBD2 (5 bases each). This CDR3 comprises 16 residues. Germline V gene sequence: CDR1 SNHLY, CDR2 FYNNEI. The V end lost 0 bases, the J end lost 3 bases, and 12 bases lay between the germline ends. The CDR3 DNA follows: TGTGCCAGCAGTGAAGCCGAGGGGCTATTCTACAATGAGCAGTTCTTC. Translation: CASSEAEGLFYNEQFF. Variable domain in full (rest from reference TRBV2 and TRBJ2-1): EPEVTQTPSHQVTQMGQEVILRCVPISNHLYFYWYRQILGQKVEFLVSFYNNEISEKSEIFDDQFSVERPDGSNFTLKIRSTKLEDSAMYFCASSEAEGLFYNEQFFGPGTRLTVL.

This clonotype was detected a few times. The CDR3 nucleotides are TGCAGCGTTGAAGTAGACTATGGCTACACCTTC. It yields the protein CSVEVDYGYTF. The rearrangement uses TRBV29-1 and TRBJ1-2; no reliable D call. This CDR3 is built from 11 residues. The germline V and J ends were trimmed by 1 base and 3 bases, with 3 bases remaining between them. From germline, CDR1 is SQVTM and CDR2 ANQGSEA.

The gene calls are TRBV7-8 and TRBJ1-6; no firm D call. This CDR3 region has 13 residues. Germline V CDR1 and CDR2: SGHVS, FQNEAQ. Trimming took off 5 bases at V and 7 bases at J, with 9 bases between the two ends. In DNA, the CDR3 is TGTGCCAGCAGCCGGACCTTCAATTCACCCCTCCACTTT. Translated: CASSRTFNSPLHF.

The chain couples TRBV7-2 to TRBJ1-2; 8 bases line up with TRBD1. The CDR3 sequence is 13 residues long. The germline gives CDR1 SGHTA, CDR2 FQGNSA. Germline trimming cut 4 bases from V and 8 bases from J; bases unmatched to any gene: 6. The CDR3 spells CASSSRQGNGYTF. As DNA, the CDR3 is TGTGCCAGCAGCTCTAGACAGGGGAACGGCTACACCTTC.

This clonotype showed up many times. The V gene is TRBV7-9, the J gene TRBJ2-7; D not certain. CDR3 size: 13 residues. Trimming shortened V by 0 bases and J by 7 bases, and 10 bases separated the two germline ends. Germline V gene data show CDR1 as SEHNR and CDR2 as FQNEAQ (reference sequence). CDR3 in amino acids: CASSLAGVGEQYF. For the CDR3, the DNA is TGTGCCAGCAGCTTAGCTGGGGTAGGGGAGCAGTACTTC.

In this sample, this clonotype turned up many times. CDR3 protein: CASSYRDASGVNEQFF. The CDR3, as DNA: TGTGCCAGCAGTTATAGGGATGCTAGCGGGGTAAATGAGCAGTTCTTC. The chain carries TRBV6-6 and TRBJ2-1, with 9 bases matching TRBD2. Germline lookup yields CDR1 MNHNY and CDR2 SVGAGI (reference sequence). CDR3 length: 16 residues. V was clipped by 3 bases and J by 7 bases; unmatched bases: 10.

This clonotype was counted between two and nine times. The gene calls are TRBV7-7 and TRBJ2-1; maybe TRBD2 (5 bases). Deletions cut 2 bases from V and 0 bases from J, with 11 bases between. CDR1 and CDR2 from the germline V gene are SSHAT and FNYEAQ (reference sequence). This CDR3 comprises 16 residues. The chain's CDR3 is CASSLRELSSYNEQFF. CDR3 DNA sequence: TGTGCCAGCAGCTTAAGGGAGCTTAGCTCCTACAATGAGCAGTTCTTC. The whole variable domain, remainder taken from reference TRBV7-7 and TRBJ2-1, is GAGVSQSPRYKVTKRGQDVTLRCDPISSHATLYWYQQALGQGPEFLTYFNYEAQPDKSGLPSDRFSAERPEGSISTLTIQRTEQRDSAMYRCASSLRELSSYNEQFFGPGTRLTVL.

This clonotype turned up a few times. For the CDR3, the DNA is TGCAGTGCTAGAGATTATGCGAGGGTCGGCGAGCAGTACTTC. The encoded protein is CSARDYARVGEQYF. The chain employs TRBV20-1 and TRBJ2-7, with D possibly being TRBD2 (5 bases). The CDR3 contains 14 residues. The V end was cut by 0 bases, the J end by 6 bases, with 15 bases between. Germline CDR1 is DFQATT and CDR2 is SNEGSKA (reference sequence).

The V and J genes are TRBV7-2 and TRBJ1-4; no clear D. V was trimmed by 2 bases and J by 0 bases, leaving 10 bases between them. This CDR3 has 16 residues. Looked up from germline, CDR1 is SGHTA and CDR2 is FQGNSA. CDR3 loop: CASSLRGFATNEKLFF. The CDR3 bases are TGTGCCAGCAGCTTAAGAGGATTTGCAACTAATGAAAAACTGTTTTTT.

CDR3 sequence: CASMERENTEAFF. CDR3 DNA sequence: TGTGCCAGCATGGAAAGGGAGAACACTGAAGCTTTCTTT. This chain joins TRBV25-1 and TRBJ1-1; D call uncertain. Looked up from germline, CDR1 is MGHDK and CDR2 is SYGVNS. V was pared by 7 bases and J by 1 base, with 10 bases between. The CDR3 has 13 residues. The variable domain in full, completed from reference TRBV25-1 and TRBJ1-1, reads EADIYQTPRYLVIGTGKKITLECSQTMGHDKMYWYQQDPGMELHLIHYSYGVNSTEKGDLSSESTVSRIRTEHFPLTLESARPSHTSQYLCASMERENTEAFFGQGTRLTVV.

This sequence joins TRBV5-4 and TRBJ2-1; D is perhaps TRBD2 (5 bases). CDR3 size: 13 residues. The V gene's germline CDR1 is SGHNT and CDR2 YYREEE (reference sequence). Trimming took 2 bases from V and 5 from J, leaving 8 bases between them. The CDR3, as DNA: TGTGCCAGCAGCTTCGCGGAGGACAATGAGCAGTTCTTC. This codes for CASSFAEDNEQFF. The full variable domain, in which reference TRBV5-4 and TRBJ2-1 provide the parts outside the CDR3, is ETGVTQSPTHLIKTRGQQVTLRCSSQSGHNTVSWYQQALGQGPQFIFQYYREEENGRGNFPPRFSGLQFPNYSSELNVNALELDDSALYLCASSFAEDNEQFFGPGTRLTVL.

This clonotype turned up a few times. V is TRBV9 and J is TRBJ1-3, with D unclear. The CDR3 is 15 residues long. CDR1 and CDR2 (germline): SGDLS, YYNGEE. The V end lost 2 bases, the J end lost 0 bases, and 9 bases lay between the germline ends. The CDR3, as DNA: TGTGCCAGCAGCGTTACCGGGAACTCTGGAAACACCATATATTTT. This encodes CASSVTGNSGNTIYF. The full variable domain, with the rest looked up from reference TRBV9 and TRBJ1-3, is DSGVTQTPKHLITATGQRVTLRCSPRSGDLSVYWYQQSLDQGLQFLIQYYNGEERAKGNILERFSAQQFPDLHSELNLSSLELGDSALYFCASSVTGNSGNTIYFGEGSWLTVV.

The chain recombines TRBV20-1 with TRBJ2-3; D not resolved. CDR3 size: 12 residues. V was shortened by 6 bases and J by 2 bases, with 9 bases between the two germline ends. CDR1 and CDR2 (germline): DFQATT, SNEGSKA (reference sequence). The CDR3 region is CSAMADTDTQYF. The CDR3 region has the DNA TGCAGTGCCATGGCGGACACAGATACGCAGTATTTT.

This sequence joins TRBV6-5 and TRBJ2-1, with a possible D match to TRBD2 (5 bases). Trimming removed 2 bases from V and 0 bases from J, with 8 bases in between. Germline V CDR1 and CDR2: MNHEY, SVGAGI. The CDR3 sequence is 15 residues long. Here the CDR3 DNA reads TGTGCCAGCAGTTACGGGGAGAGCTCCTACAATGAGCAGTTCTTC. This translates into CASSYGESSYNEQFF.

The table lists this clonotype with many counts. The V and J genes are TRBV29-1 and TRBJ1-1; no reliable D call. The CDR3 contains 15 residues. Trimming removed 2 bases from V and 1 base from J, with 14 bases in between. Looked up from germline, CDR1 is SQVTM and CDR2 is ANQGSEA. The CDR3 sequence is CSVEFRVKENTEAFF. The CDR3 nucleotides are TGCAGCGTTGAATTTAGGGTAAAGGAGAACACTGAAGCTTTCTTT.